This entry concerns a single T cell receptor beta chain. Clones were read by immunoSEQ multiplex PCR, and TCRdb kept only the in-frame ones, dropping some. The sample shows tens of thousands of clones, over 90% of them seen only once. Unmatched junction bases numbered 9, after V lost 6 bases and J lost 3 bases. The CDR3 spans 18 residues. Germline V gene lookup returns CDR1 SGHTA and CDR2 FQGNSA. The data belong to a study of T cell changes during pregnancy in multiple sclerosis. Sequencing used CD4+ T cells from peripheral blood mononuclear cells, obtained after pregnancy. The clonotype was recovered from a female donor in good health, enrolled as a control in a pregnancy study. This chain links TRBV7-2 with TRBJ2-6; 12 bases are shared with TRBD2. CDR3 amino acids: CASSSSSGRAYGANVLTF. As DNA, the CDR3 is TGTGCCAGCAGTTCGTCTAGCGGGAGGGCCTATGGGGCCAACGTCCTGACTTTC. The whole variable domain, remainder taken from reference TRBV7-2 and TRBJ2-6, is GAGVSQSPSNKVTEKGKDVELRCDPISGHTALYWYRQSLGQGLEFLIYFQGNSAPDKSGLPSDRFSAERTGGSVSTLTIQRTQQEDSAVYLCASSSSSGRAYGANVLTFGAGSRLTVL.